The T cell receptor (beta chain) described here comes from a study of blood T cells in healthy people across ages. Next came a second PCR, run for about 7 to 12 cycles, which used a sample-barcoded 5' primer along with a J-beta primer mix. Every individual sample yielded 2.5 million or more paired-end reads (each containing CDR3). TCRdb re-derived calls from the 5' RACE reads in MiXCR, one entry per CDR3 protein. The sample records about 800,000 distinct CDR3 sequences, 25% being singletons. This clonotype was observed a few times. V was pared by 6 bases and J by 11 bases, with 14 bases between. The CDR3 consists of 13 residues. From germline, CDR1 is MDHEN and CDR2 SYDVKM. The same specimen was also included in a second study, on T cells of mothers and their children. That publication notes: M1S, a second-PCR primer, added sample barcodes and 2-4 random nucleotides.

Material: blood. The chain is built from TRBV28 and TRBJ1-6; tentative D call: TRBD1 (6 bases). The source of this sequence is a boy aged 5-17 years in good health. CDR3 protein: CASSPPGVPPLHF. DNA for the CDR3: TGTGCCAGCAGCCCCCCAGGGGTACCACCCCTCCACTTT.